The 19 T cell receptor beta chains listed next were all sequenced from one sample in a study of cytomegalovirus exposure and HLA in healthy donors (dated by TCRdb to 2016 to 2017). Receptors were amplified or captured by the immunoSEQ multiplex PCR assay. For the multiplex PCR, a mixture combining 60 forward primers for TCR Vbeta segments and 13 reverse primers for TCR Jbeta segments was used. What TCRdb holds here is the immuneACCESS table cut down to in-frame rearrangements. Part of the clones is not present; checked against another copy, under half of the missing clones reflect an unresolved V gene, and the others are unexplained. For this sample the table gives approximately 150,000 clones, of which approximately 84% were detected only once. Of the sample, less than 2% falls within the top ten clones. The sequenced material came from PBMCs. These receptors were collected from a woman aged 40 to 50 in good health and CMV-seronegative.

The chain carries TRBV2 and TRBJ2-7; D may be TRBD2 (7 bases). This CDR3 comprises 16 residues. The V gene lost 10 bases and the J gene lost 4 bases, with 26 bases spanning the gap. Germline CDR1 SNHLY, CDR2 FYNNEI. Written as DNA, the CDR3 is TGTGCCACCGGGGGGCCCGTTAGCGGACTAACATACGAGCAGTACTTC. Translated, it gives CATGGPVSGLTYEQYF.

This chain links TRBV6-6 with TRBJ2-1; D possibly corresponds to TRBD1 (5 bases). Deletions cut 5 bases from V and 0 bases from J, with 14 bases between. Germline V gives CDR1 MNHNY, CDR2 SVGAGI (reference sequence). The CDR3 sequence is 16 residues long. The CDR3 loop is CASSPDKTYSYNEQFF. As DNA, the CDR3 is TGTGCCAGCAGTCCGGACAAAACCTACTCCTACAATGAGCAGTTCTTC.

This clone turned up a few times. V gene TRBV28 combines with J gene TRBJ2-1; 11 nucleotides agree with TRBD2. The CDR3 is made up of 14 amino acids. CDR1 is MDHEN, CDR2 SYDVKM, per germline. Losses at the gene ends were 10 bases for V and 10 bases for J; bases not matched to a gene: 12. For the CDR3, the DNA is TGTGCCACCAGATTAGCGGGAGGGCCAGTCGAGCAGTTCTTC. It specifies CATRLAGGPVEQFF.

The V gene is TRBV28, the J gene TRBJ1-2; no reliable D call. There are 14 residues in the CDR3. Germline loops: CDR1 MDHEN, CDR2 SYDVKM. The V gene lost 1 base and the J gene lost 0 bases, with 6 bases spanning the gap. The CDR3 DNA reads TGTGCCAGCAGTTTATCAACAGCTAACTATGGCTACACCTTC. It yields the protein CASSLSTANYGYTF.

The chain employs TRBV13 and TRBJ2-3; TRBD2 matches at 10 bases. Germline loops: CDR1 PRHDT, CDR2 FYEKMQ (reference sequence). With V trimmed by 1 base and J by 4 bases, 2 bases remained unmatched. The CDR3 length is 15 residues. CDR3 residues: CASSLELAGPDTQYF. CDR3 bases: TGTGCCAGCAGCTTAGAACTAGCGGGACCAGATACGCAGTATTTT. Supplemented by reference TRBV13 and TRBJ2-3, the full variable domain reads AAGVIQSPRHLIKEKRETATLKCYPIPRHDTVYWYQQGPGQDPQFLISFYEKMQSDKGSIPDRFSAQQFSDYHSELNMSSLELGDSALYFCASSLELAGPDTQYFGPGTRLTVL.

The J gene is TRBJ2-1, the V gene TRBV7-8; weak D call: TRBD1 (5 bases). This CDR3 contains 13 residues. Germline CDR1 and CDR2: SGHVS and FQNEAQ. V was trimmed by 5 bases and J by 7 bases, leaving 12 bases between them. CDR3 residues: CASSQRGANEQFF. In DNA form, the CDR3 reads TGTGCCAGCAGCCAAAGGGGTGCGAATGAGCAGTTCTTC.

The chain joins TRBV14 to TRBJ1-1; D unresolved. Germline V lookup: CDR1 SGHDN, CDR2 FVKESK. The CDR3 is 13 amino acids. Trimming pared 1 base from V and 7 bases from J, leaving 10 bases between. The CDR3 reads CASSQVTGGEAFF. The CDR3 coding sequence is TGTGCCAGCAGCCAAGTGACGGGAGGTGAAGCTTTCTTT.

The V and J genes are TRBV5-4 and TRBJ2-7; 8 bases line up with TRBD2. The CDR3 consists of 14 residues. J lost 3 bases, V lost 4 bases, and 6 bases had no gene match. The V gene's germline CDR1 is SGHNT and CDR2 YYREEE (reference sequence). CDR3 sequence: CASSQSGRSYEQYF. CDR3 coding DNA: TGTGCCAGCAGCCAAAGCGGGAGAAGCTACGAGCAGTACTTC.

This chain connects TRBV7-2 to TRBJ1-1, with no clear D. CDR1 and CDR2 from the germline V gene are SGHTA and FQGNSA. With 2 bases removed from V and 3 bases from J, the gap between germline ends came to 10 bases. The CDR3 is made up of 14 amino acids. DNA of the CDR3: TGTGCCAGCAGCTTATTACGCGGGGACACTGAAGCTTTCTTT. This translates into CASSLLRGDTEAFF.

This clone came up a few times. The chain recombines TRBV13 with TRBJ2-3, with 8 bases lining up with TRBD2. Germline V lookup: CDR1 PRHDT, CDR2 FYEKMQ (reference sequence). CDR3 length: 15 amino acids. V lost 7 bases, J lost 6 bases, and 12 bases stayed unmatched. The CDR3: CASIRGGSPGDTQYF. CDR3 in DNA: TGTGCCAGCATACGGGGGGGATCACCGGGGGATACGCAGTATTTT.

CDR3 coding DNA: TGTGCCTGGATCAGGGACAGGGGAAACACTGAAGCTTTCTTT. Protein product: CAWIRDRGNTEAFF. This chain connects TRBV30 to TRBJ1-1; TRBD1 matches 10 bases. Per germline, CDR1 GTSNPN and CDR2 SVGIG (reference sequence). The CDR3 sequence is 14 residues long. Trimming at V came to 4 bases and at J to 2 bases, leaving 4 bases not matched to a gene.

J is TRBJ2-2 and V is TRBV19; a weak D match, TRBD1 (5 bases). Deletions cut 7 bases from V and 1 base from J, with 7 bases between. The CDR3 covers 13 residues. The germline CDR1 and CDR2 sequences are LNHDA and SQIVND (reference sequence). In nucleotides, the CDR3 is TGTGCCAGTAATCAGGGGAACACCGGGGAGCTGTTTTTT. The encoded protein is CASNQGNTGELFF.

The J gene is TRBJ2-7, the V gene TRBV5-4; D is perhaps TRBD1 (5 bases). The germline CDR1 and CDR2 sequences are SGHNT and YYREEE (reference sequence). This CDR3 has 12 amino acids. V was cut by 1 base and J by 5 bases, with 7 bases left in between. Written as DNA, the CDR3 is TGTGCCAGCAGCTTGTGGGGCGACGAGCAGTACTTC. It is translated as CASSLWGDEQYF.

The gene calls are TRBV2 and TRBJ2-5; TRBD2 might be the D (5 bases). In germline, CDR1 is SNHLY, CDR2 FYNNEI. V was shortened by 7 bases and J by 6 bases, with 18 bases between the two germline ends. The CDR3 has 14 amino acids. As DNA, the CDR3 is TGTGCCAGCACCGACTTAGTTGAGGGTCAGACCCAGTACTTC. Amino acid sequence: CASTDLVEGQTQYF.

The chain combines TRBV10-1 with TRBJ2-2; a possible D gene is TRBD2 (6 bases). Trimming took 3 bases from V and 6 from J, leaving 14 bases between them. The CDR3 covers 15 residues. Germline V gives CDR1 WNHNN, CDR2 SYGVQD (reference sequence). The CDR3 protein is CASSDGRDLSGELFF. Written as DNA, the CDR3 is TGCGCCAGCAGTGACGGGCGGGATCTATCCGGGGAGCTGTTTTTT.

The chain combines TRBV7-9 with TRBJ2-7; perhaps TRBD2 as D (6 bases). Trimming shortened V by 5 bases and J by 3 bases, and 14 bases separated the two germline ends. Germline loops: CDR1 SEHNR, CDR2 FQNEAQ (reference sequence). The CDR3 spans 14 residues. This CDR3 is CASSDSREYYEQYF. CDR3 DNA sequence: TGTGCCAGCAGCGACAGTCGGGAGTACTACGAGCAGTACTTC.

The rearrangement uses TRBV27 and TRBJ1-5, with TRBD1 as a possible D gene (5 bases). Trimming took 2 bases from V and 5 from J, leaving 10 bases between them. Germline V gives CDR1 MNHEY, CDR2 SMNVEV (reference sequence). The CDR3 length is 14 residues. CDR3: CASSLGGWHQPQHF. As DNA, the CDR3 is TGTGCCAGCAGTTTAGGGGGGTGGCATCAGCCCCAGCATTTT.

The gene calls are TRBV18 and TRBJ1-3; unclear D gene. There are 16 residues in the CDR3. The germline V and J ends were trimmed by 0 bases and 4 bases, with 13 bases remaining between them. The germline gives CDR1 KGHSH, CDR2 LQKENI. DNA for the CDR3: TGTGCCAGCTCACCACCGGAGGGCGCAAACGGAAACACCATATATTTT. The encoded protein is CASSPPEGANGNTIYF.

The V and J genes are TRBV19 and TRBJ1-1; D is uncertain. Germline lookup yields CDR1 LNHDA and CDR2 SQIVND (reference sequence). The V gene lost 5 bases and the J gene lost 6 bases, with 10 bases spanning the gap. This CDR3 has 12 residues. The chain's CDR3 is CASSATQAEAFF. The CDR3 nucleotides are TGTGCCAGTAGTGCAACGCAGGCTGAAGCTTTCTTT.